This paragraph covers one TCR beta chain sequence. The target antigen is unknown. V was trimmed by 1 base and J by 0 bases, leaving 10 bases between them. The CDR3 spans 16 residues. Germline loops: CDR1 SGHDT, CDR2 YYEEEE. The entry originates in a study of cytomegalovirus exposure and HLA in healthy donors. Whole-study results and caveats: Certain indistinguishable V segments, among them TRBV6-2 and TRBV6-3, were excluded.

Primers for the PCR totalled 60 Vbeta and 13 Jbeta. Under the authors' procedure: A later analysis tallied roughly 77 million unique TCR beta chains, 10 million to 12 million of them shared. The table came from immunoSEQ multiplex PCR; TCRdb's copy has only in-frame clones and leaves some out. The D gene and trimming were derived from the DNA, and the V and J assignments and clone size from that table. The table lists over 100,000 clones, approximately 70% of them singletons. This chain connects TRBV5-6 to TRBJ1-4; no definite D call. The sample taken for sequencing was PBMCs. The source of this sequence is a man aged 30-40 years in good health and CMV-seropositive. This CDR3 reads CASSLRGSSTNEKLFF. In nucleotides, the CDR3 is TGTGCCAGCAGCTTGCGCGGCTCCTCAACTAATGAAAAACTGTTTTTT.